Shown below are 9 T cell receptor beta chains from a single sample sequenced in a study of T cells after yellow fever vaccination. From the 5' RACE reads, TCRdb called clonotypes with MiXCR, one entry per CDR3 protein. The repertoire holds 300,000 to 400,000 distinct CDR3 sequences, with roughly 8.7% as singletons. The sequencing used PBMCs, collected on the day of the first yellow fever vaccination. These receptors were obtained from a man in his late teens or twenties who received the YFV17D yellow fever vaccine.

In this sample, this clonotype turned up a few times. The chain employs TRBV25-1 and TRBJ2-3; D might be TRBD1 (6 bases). Trimming took 7 bases from V and 6 from J, leaving 29 bases between them. Germline values: CDR1 MGHDK, CDR2 SYGVNS. The CDR3 runs 18 residues. The DNA of the CDR3 is TGTGCCAGCATCTCGGGCCCGAAAGAGGACAGTGACCGGGATACGCAGTATTTT. Translating gives CASISGPKEDSDRDTQYF.

This clonotype was seen a handful of times. The chain joins TRBV27 to TRBJ2-1; TRBD2 agrees at 13 bases. The germline CDR1 and CDR2 sequences are MNHEY and SMNVEV (reference sequence). CDR3 length: 19 amino acids. With 5 bases clipped from V and 4 bases from J, the junction kept 14 bases outside the gene matches. In DNA form, the CDR3 reads TGTGCCAGCAGTGATCCGGGACTAGCGGGGAAATCCACTTACAATGAGCAGTTCTTC. Translating it yields CASSDPGLAGKSTYNEQFF.

The rearrangement joins TRBV7-6 to TRBJ2-5, with TRBD2 matching over 7 bases. V was pared by 8 bases and J by 4 bases, with 10 bases of the junction left unmatched. CDR3 length: 14 amino acids. Per the germline V gene, CDR1 is SGHVS and CDR2 is FNYEAQ. The DNA of the CDR3 is TGTGCCAGCGGGGGGGGGAGAAAGCGAGAGACCCAGTACTTC. This codes for CASGGGRKRETQYF.

This clonotype was counted once. A single base separates this from a much larger clone, so it may be a read error. Since no conserved phenylalanine or tryptophan closes the CDR3, a read error is the likely cause. The chain carries TRBV7-9 and TRBJ2-5; TRBD2 matches at 9 bases. Germline V gives CDR1 SEHNR, CDR2 FQNEAQ (reference sequence). J gave up 5 bases and V 7 bases, and 8 bases lay outside the gene matches. The CDR3 contains 14 residues. CDR3 protein: CASILTSGSETQYY. CDR3 bases: TGTGCCAGCATCTTGACTAGCGGCAGTGAGACCCAGTACTAC.

This clonotype showed up just a few times. The chain combines TRBV15 with TRBJ2-4; possibly TRBD1 for D (6 bases). Germline V lookup: CDR1 LNHNV, CDR2 YYDKDF (reference sequence). CDR3 size: 16 residues. V was pared by 6 bases and J by 1 base, with 16 bases between. The CDR3 loop reads CATRASQGQAKNIQYF. The CDR3 coding sequence is TGTGCCACCAGAGCGAGTCAGGGGCAGGCCAAAAACATTCAGTACTTC.

The chain combines TRBV6-1 with TRBJ1-3; no reliable D call. The germline CDR1 and CDR2 sequences are MNHNS and SASEGT. This CDR3 is built from 13 residues. V lost 8 bases and J lost 3, with 11 bases in between. CDR3 amino acids: CASSAFGGNTIYF. In DNA, the CDR3 is TGTGCCAGCTCGGCATTCGGTGGAAACACCATATATTTT.

In its sample, this clonotype was seen a few times. The chain has TRBV9 and TRBJ2-6, with a weak D call TRBD2 (5 bases). V was trimmed by 4 bases and J by 3 bases, leaving 11 bases between them. CDR3 length: 15 residues. CDR1 and CDR2 from the germline V gene are SGDLS and YYNGEE. CDR3 sequence: CASSPIGSGANVLTF. As DNA, the CDR3 is TGTGCCAGCAGCCCCATTGGGAGTGGGGCCAACGTCCTGACTTTC.

The chain carries TRBV5-4 and TRBJ2-7; 9 bases fit TRBD1. CDR3 length: 15 residues. Germline values: CDR1 SGHNT, CDR2 YYREEE (reference sequence). V trimming: 4 bases; J trimming: 3 bases; junction bases outside the gene matches: 8. The CDR3: CASSTGQGLYYEQYV. CDR3 bases: TGTGCCAGCAGCACCGGACAGGGGCTATACTACGAGCAGTACGTC.

This clonotype occurred a few times. The chain employs TRBV4-3 and TRBJ1-4, with D tentatively TRBD1 (5 bases). Trimming stripped 4 bases from V and 10 bases from J, with 22 bases between. Germline lookup yields CDR1 LGHNA and CDR2 YSLEER. The CDR3 has 16 amino acids. The CDR3 DNA reads as TGCGCCAGCAGCCCCTTGGTAGGGGCCGGCGCTGGAAAACTGTTTTTT. This encodes CASSPLVGAGAGKLFF.